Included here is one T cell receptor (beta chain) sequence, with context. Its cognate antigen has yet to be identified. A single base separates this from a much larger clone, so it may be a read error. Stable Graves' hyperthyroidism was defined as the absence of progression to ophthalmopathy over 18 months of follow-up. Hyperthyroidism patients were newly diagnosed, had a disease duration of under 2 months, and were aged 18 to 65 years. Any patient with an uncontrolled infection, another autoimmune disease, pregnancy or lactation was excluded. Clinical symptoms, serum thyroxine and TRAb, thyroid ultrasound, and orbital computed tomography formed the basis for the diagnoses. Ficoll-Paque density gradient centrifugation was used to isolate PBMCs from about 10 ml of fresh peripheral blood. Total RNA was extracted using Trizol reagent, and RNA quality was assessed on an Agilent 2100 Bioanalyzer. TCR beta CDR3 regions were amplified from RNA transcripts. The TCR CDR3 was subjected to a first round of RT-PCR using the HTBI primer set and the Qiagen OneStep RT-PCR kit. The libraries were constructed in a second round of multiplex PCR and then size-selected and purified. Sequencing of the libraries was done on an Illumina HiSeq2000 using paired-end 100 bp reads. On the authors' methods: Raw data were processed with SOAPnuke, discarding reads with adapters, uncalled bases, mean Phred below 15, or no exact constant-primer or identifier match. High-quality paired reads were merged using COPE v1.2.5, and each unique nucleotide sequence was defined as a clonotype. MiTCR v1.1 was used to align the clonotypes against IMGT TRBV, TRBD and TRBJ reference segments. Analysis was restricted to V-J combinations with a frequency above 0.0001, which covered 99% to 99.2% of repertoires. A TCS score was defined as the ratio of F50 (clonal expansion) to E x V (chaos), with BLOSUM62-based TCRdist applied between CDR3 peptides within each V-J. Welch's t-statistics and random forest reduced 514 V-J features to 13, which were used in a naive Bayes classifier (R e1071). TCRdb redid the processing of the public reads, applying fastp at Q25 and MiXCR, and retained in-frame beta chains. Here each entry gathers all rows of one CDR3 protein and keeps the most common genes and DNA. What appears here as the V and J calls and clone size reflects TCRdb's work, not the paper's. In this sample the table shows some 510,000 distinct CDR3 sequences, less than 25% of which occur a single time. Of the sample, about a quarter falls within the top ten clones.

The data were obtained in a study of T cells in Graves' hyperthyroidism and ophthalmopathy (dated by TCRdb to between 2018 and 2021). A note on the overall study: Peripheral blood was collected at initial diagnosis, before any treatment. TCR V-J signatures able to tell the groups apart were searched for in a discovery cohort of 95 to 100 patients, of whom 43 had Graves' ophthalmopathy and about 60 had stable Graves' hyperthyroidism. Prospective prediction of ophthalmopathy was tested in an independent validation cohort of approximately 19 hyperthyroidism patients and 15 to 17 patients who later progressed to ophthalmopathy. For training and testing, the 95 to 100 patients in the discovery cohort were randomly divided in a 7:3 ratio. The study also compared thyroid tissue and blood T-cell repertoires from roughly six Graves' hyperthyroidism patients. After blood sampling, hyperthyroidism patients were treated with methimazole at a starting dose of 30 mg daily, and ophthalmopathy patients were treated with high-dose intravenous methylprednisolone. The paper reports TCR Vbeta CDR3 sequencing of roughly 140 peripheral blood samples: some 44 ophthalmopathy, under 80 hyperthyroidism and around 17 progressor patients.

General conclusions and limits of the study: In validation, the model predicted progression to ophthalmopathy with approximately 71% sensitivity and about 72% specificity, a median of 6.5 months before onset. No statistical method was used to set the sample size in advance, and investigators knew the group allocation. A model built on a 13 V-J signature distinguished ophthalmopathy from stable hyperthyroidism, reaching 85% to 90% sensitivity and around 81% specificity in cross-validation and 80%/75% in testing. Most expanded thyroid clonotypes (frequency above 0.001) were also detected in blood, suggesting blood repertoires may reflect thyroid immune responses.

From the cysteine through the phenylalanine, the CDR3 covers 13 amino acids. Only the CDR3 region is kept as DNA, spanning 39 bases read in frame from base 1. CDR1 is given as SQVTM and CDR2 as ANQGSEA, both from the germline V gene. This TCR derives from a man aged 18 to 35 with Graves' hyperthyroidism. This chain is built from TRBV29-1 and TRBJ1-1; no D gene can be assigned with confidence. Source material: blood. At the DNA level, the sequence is TGCAGCGTCTCCGCAGAAATGAACACTGAATCTTTCTTT. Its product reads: CSVSAEMNTESFF.